Below are 12 T cell receptor beta chains sequenced from a single sample in a study of blood T cell repertoires in COVID-19. Profiling relied on immunoSEQ multiplex PCR, and the TCRdb table lists in-frame clones only, not all of them. Of about 300,000 clones listed, roughly 85% were seen once; the top ten hold roughly 13%. The sample was peripheral blood. The origin of the receptors is a human donor in a cohort sampled during active COVID-19.

The sample holds one count of this clone. This chain links TRBV7-9 with TRBJ2-2; TRBD1 is a possible D gene (5 bases). Looked up from germline, CDR1 is SEHNR and CDR2 is FQNEAQ (reference sequence). The CDR3 totals 15 residues. Trimming took off 6 bases at V and 6 bases at J, with 17 bases between the two ends. CDR3 in amino acids: CASRSGATGAGELFF. In DNA form, the CDR3 reads TGTGCCAGCAGAAGTGGGGCCACAGGTGCCGGGGAGCTGTTTTTT.

V usage is TRBV29-1 and J usage is TRBJ2-5; 7 nucleotides agree with TRBD1. The CDR3 is 14 amino acids. The V and J ends lost 3 bases and 3 bases, in that order; junction bases with no gene match: 7. Per germline, CDR1 SQVTM and CDR2 ANQGSEA. The CDR3 is CSVDPQTGKETQYF. CDR3 coding DNA: TGCAGCGTTGACCCACAGACAGGGAAAGAGACCCAGTACTTC.

The chain joins TRBV27 to TRBJ2-2, with D possibly being TRBD2 (5 bases). CDR1 and CDR2 (germline): MNHEY, SMNVEV (reference sequence). V shed 1 base and J shed 1 base, with 10 bases lying between them. The CDR3 runs 16 residues. The CDR3 protein is CASSLLGGGNTGELFF. Written as DNA, the CDR3 is TGTGCCAGCAGTTTATTGGGCGGAGGGAACACCGGGGAGCTGTTTTTT.

The chain employs TRBV6-5 and TRBJ2-1, with 11 bases matching TRBD2. V trimming: 4 bases; J trimming: 9 bases; junction bases outside the gene matches: 8. CDR3 length equals 15 residues. Germline assignment: CDR1 MNHEY and CDR2 SVGAGI. CDR3 in amino acids: CASSWGTSGSLEQFF. CDR3 sequence (DNA): TGTGCCAGCAGTTGGGGTACTAGCGGGAGTCTTGAGCAGTTCTTC.

Worth noting for this clone: In the same sample, other DNA sequences code for this CDR3. The V gene is TRBV5-1, the J gene TRBJ2-5, with D possibly being TRBD2 (5 bases). Trimming pared 0 bases from V and 2 bases from J, leaving 8 bases between. Germline CDR1 reads SGHRS; CDR2 reads YFSETQ. The CDR3 contains 14 residues. CDR3: CASSLGSGQETQYF. The CDR3 DNA is TGCGCCAGCAGCTTGGGCAGCGGTCAAGAGACCCAGTACTTC.

The DNA of the CDR3 is TGTGCCAGCAGCCCTGACCCAGGGACTGAAGCTTTCTTT. This translates into CASSPDPGTEAFF. The chain has TRBV7-8 and TRBJ1-1; tentatively, D is TRBD1 (5 bases). CDR1 and CDR2 from the germline V gene are SGHVS and FQNEAQ. V was pared by 5 bases and J by 5 bases, with 12 bases between. This CDR3 has 13 residues.

This clone was seen repeatedly, ten times or more. CDR3 nucleotides: TGTGCCAGCAGTTACGCGCCAGGGGGCACTGAAGCTTTCTTT. This codes for CASSYAPGGTEAFF. This sequence joins TRBV6-5 and TRBJ1-1; 7 bases match TRBD1. The CDR3 runs to 14 residues. The germline V gene has CDR1 MNHEY and CDR2 SVGAGI. V lost 2 bases to trimming and J lost 4 bases; unmatched junction nucleotides: 4.

The chain is built from TRBV24-1 and TRBJ2-1, with D hard to call. Trimming removed 4 bases at V and 7 bases at J, with 4 bases between. In germline, CDR1 is KGHDR, CDR2 SFDVKD. This CDR3 has 11 amino acids. For the CDR3, the DNA is TGTGCCACCAGTGAGAGAAATGAGCAGTTCTTC. It translates to CATSERNEQFF.

Written as DNA, the CDR3 is TGCGCCAGCAGCCAAGACTGGACGGGAGTCGGGGAGCTGTTTTTT. As protein: CASSQDWTGVGELFF. The genes are TRBV4-3 and TRBJ2-2; the D gene is possibly TRBD2 (6 bases). Trimming took off 0 bases at V and 7 bases at J, with 12 bases between the two ends. The CDR3 has 15 residues. Germline V lookup: CDR1 LGHNA, CDR2 YSLEER.

The chain links TRBV9 to TRBJ2-3, with 11 bases that match TRBD2. Germline V gene data show CDR1 as SGDLS and CDR2 as YYNGEE. This CDR3 contains 15 residues. With 0 bases clipped from V and 6 bases from J, the junction kept 3 bases outside the gene matches. The CDR3 protein is CASSVEASGRDTQYF. The CDR3 DNA is TGTGCCAGCAGCGTAGAGGCTAGCGGGAGGGATACGCAGTATTTT.

The rearrangement links TRBV24-1 to TRBJ2-1, with 8 bases that match TRBD1. The CDR3 loop spans 15 amino acids. V was pared by 3 bases and J by 10 bases, with 10 bases of the junction left unmatched. The V gene's germline CDR1 is KGHDR and CDR2 SFDVKD. CDR3 in amino acids: CATSDPTGGSWEQFF. The CDR3 region has the DNA TGTGCCACCAGTGATCCCACAGGGGGGAGTTGGGAGCAGTTCTTC.

CDR3 sequence (DNA): TGTGCCAGCTCACCCACCCTCGACAAGCAGTACTTC. Amino acid sequence: CASSPTLDKQYF. This rearrangement joins TRBV18 to TRBJ2-7; D not resolved. Germline CDR1 and CDR2: KGHSH and LQKENI. The CDR3 extends over 12 amino acids. Trimming removed 3 bases at V and 8 bases at J, with 11 bases between.